This is a list of T cell receptor beta chains from one sample in a study of T cells in Graves' hyperthyroidism and ophthalmopathy. TCRdb called the multiplex PCR reads again in MiXCR, with one record for every CDR3 protein. The sample has hundreds of thousands of distinct CDR3 sequences, around 15% seen once. Input material: blood. The source of these receptors is a woman in her late teens or twenties with Graves' hyperthyroidism. CDR3s include the opening cysteine and the closing phenylalanine or tryptophan. A D gene is named only where the DNA matches it firmly. The listing skips clone size in some rows; elsewhere it reads once, few, many or a size class.

CDR3 protein,CDR3 DNA,V gene,clone size,D gene,J gene
CSAFGTGASYEQYF,TGCAGTGCTTTTGGGACAGGGGCCTCCTACGAGCAGTACTTC,TRBV20-1,NA,TRBD1,TRBJ2-7
CASSPGLAGGSSYNEQFF,TGTGCCAGCAGTCCGGGACTAGCGGGAGGTTCCTCCTACAATGAGCAGTTCTTC,TRBV5-6,many,TRBD2,TRBJ2-1
CASSFGYDLTGELFF,TGTGCCAGCAGTTTCGGTTACGACCTCACCGGGGAGCTGTTTTTT,TRBV27,many,NA,TRBJ2-2
CASSDGRETQYF,TGTGCCAGCAGTGATGGGAGAGAGACCCAGTACTTC,TRBV2,many,NA,TRBJ2-5
CASSLGGRDYYEQYF,TGCGCCAGCAGCTTGGGGGGACGGGACTACTACGAGCAGTACTTC,TRBV5-1,few,TRBD2,TRBJ2-7
CASSEVRDRWQTQYF,TGTGCCAGCAGTGAAGTGCGGGACCGCTGGCAGACCCAGTACTTC,TRBV2,many,NA,TRBJ2-5
CASSQARLAGEGEQYF,TGCGCCAGCAGCCAAGCCCGACTAGCGGGAGAGGGCGAGCAGTACTTC,TRBV4-1,NA,TRBD2,TRBJ2-7
CASSLLGHTQSTEAFF,TGTGCCAGCAGCTTATTGGGACATACCCAAAGCACTGAAGCTTTCTTT,TRBV11-2,few,NA,TRBJ1-1
CASSKTGLHQETQYF,TGTGCCAGCAGTAAAACCGGACTCCACCAAGAGACCCAGTACTTC,TRBV6-1,NA,NA,TRBJ2-5
CASSSRGGSGTEAFF,TGTGCCAGCAGCTCCCGCGGGGGGTCTGGCACTGAAGCTTTCTTT,TRBV6-1,NA,NA,TRBJ1-1
CASRGLPSTDTQYF,TGCGCCAGCCGGGGACTTCCCTCCACAGATACGCAGTATTTT,TRBV10-2,once,NA,TRBJ2-3
CASCASGSTDTQYF,TGTGCCAGCTGCGCTAGCGGGAGCACAGATACGCAGTATTTT,TRBV7-8,many,TRBD2,TRBJ2-3
CASSMRTGDAGPLPYEQYF,TGTGCCAGCAGCATGCGTACCGGTGACGCCGGGCCCCTACCCTACGAGCAGTACTTC,TRBV7-9,NA,NA,TRBJ2-7
CASRGTSGRGETQYF,TGTGCCAGCAGAGGGACTAGCGGGAGAGGGGAGACTCAGTACTTC,TRBV27,many,TRBD2,TRBJ2-5
CASSYSNAVRGTRTDTQYF,TGTGCCAGCAGTTACTCGAACGCGGTCCGGGGGACCCGCACAGATACGCAGTATTTT,TRBV6-5,NA,NA,TRBJ2-3
CAWSPLYAGTEAFF,TGTGCCTGGAGTCCTCTGTACGCAGGAACTGAAGCTTTCTTT,TRBV30,many,NA,TRBJ1-1
CAWTSGDPLHF,TGTGCCTGGACTTCAGGGGACCCCCTCCACTTT,TRBV30,many,NA,TRBJ1-6
CASTTTSGAYNEQFF,TGTGCCAGCACCACAACTAGCGGCGCCTACAATGAGCAGTTCTTC,TRBV9,few,TRBD2,TRBJ2-1
CSARPDRVTEQYF,TGCAGTGCTAGACCCGACAGGGTAACCGAGCAGTACTTC,TRBV20-1,few,TRBD1,TRBJ2-7
CASREEVISPLHF,TGTGCCAGCAGGGAGGAGGTGATCTCACCCCTCCACTTT,TRBV7-9,NA,NA,TRBJ1-6
CASSFDGVEKTQYF,TGTGCCAGCAGTTTTGACGGGGTAGAGAAGACCCAGTACTTC,TRBV6-1,many,NA,TRBJ2-5
CASSDASGGDPHEQYF,TGCGCCAGCAGTGATGCTAGCGGGGGTGACCCCCACGAGCAGTACTTC,TRBV10-1,many,TRBD2,TRBJ2-7
CASSRRGLAGGNEQFF,TGTGCCAGCAGCAGAAGGGGACTAGCGGGTGGCAATGAGCAGTTCTTC,TRBV11-3,many,TRBD2,TRBJ2-1
CASGEQGWRFF,TGTGCCAGCGGGGAACAGGGTTGGCGTTTCTTC,TRBV6-2/TRBV6-3,few,NA,TRBJ2-1
CASSYPRTSRRRTGELFF,TGTGCCAGCAGTTACCCTAGGACATCTAGGCGACGCACCGGGGAGCTGTTTTTT,TRBV6-2/TRBV6-3,many,NA,TRBJ2-2
CASSFLRQETQYF,TGTGCCAGCAGCTTCCTTAGACAAGAGACCCAGTACTTC,TRBV13,few,NA,TRBJ2-5
CSVERGGRGKETQYF,TGCAGTGTTGAGAGGGGGGGCAGGGGGAAAGAGACCCAGTACTTC,TRBV20-1,NA,NA,TRBJ2-5
CSVEIREGTADTQYF,TGCAGCGTTGAAATCCGGGAGGGTACCGCAGATACGCAGTATTTT,TRBV29-1,many,TRBD2,TRBJ2-3
CATSPWTSVKQFF,TGTGCCACCAGTCCATGGACTAGCGTTAAGCAGTTCTTC,TRBV24-1,NA,TRBD2,TRBJ2-1
CAWSPGGGRADEQFF,TGTGCCTGGAGTCCGGGAGGCGGGAGGGCCGATGAGCAGTTCTTC,TRBV30,NA,TRBD2,TRBJ2-1
CSADASGGSYEQYF,TGCAGTGCCGATGCTAGCGGGGGCTCCTACGAGCAGTACTTC,TRBV20-1,NA,TRBD2,TRBJ2-7